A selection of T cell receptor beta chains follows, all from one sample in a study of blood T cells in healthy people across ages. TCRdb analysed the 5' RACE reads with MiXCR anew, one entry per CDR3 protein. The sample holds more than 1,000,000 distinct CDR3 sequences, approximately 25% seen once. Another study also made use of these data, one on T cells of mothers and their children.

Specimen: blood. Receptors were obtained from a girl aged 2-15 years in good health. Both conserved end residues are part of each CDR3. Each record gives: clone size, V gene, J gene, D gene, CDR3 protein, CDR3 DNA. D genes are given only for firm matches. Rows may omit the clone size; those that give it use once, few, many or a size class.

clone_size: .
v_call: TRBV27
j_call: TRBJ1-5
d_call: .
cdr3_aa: CASSRYSDQPQHF
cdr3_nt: TGTGCCAGCAGTCGGTATAGCGATCAGCCCCAGCATTTT

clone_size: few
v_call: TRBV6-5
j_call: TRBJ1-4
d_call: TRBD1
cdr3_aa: CASRPGQARYNEKLFF
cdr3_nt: TGTGCCAGCAGACCGGGACAGGCCCGGTACAACGAAAAACTGTTTTTT

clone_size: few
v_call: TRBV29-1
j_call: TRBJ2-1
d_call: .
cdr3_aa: CSVEDTHSYNEQFF
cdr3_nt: TGCAGCGTTGAAGATACCCACAGCTACAATGAGCAGTTCTTC

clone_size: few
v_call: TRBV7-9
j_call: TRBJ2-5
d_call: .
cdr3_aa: CASRGRPAGEQYF
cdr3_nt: TGTGCCAGCAGAGGGCGCCCGGCTGGGGAGCAGTACTTC

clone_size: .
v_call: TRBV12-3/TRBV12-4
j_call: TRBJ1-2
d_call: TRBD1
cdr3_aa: CASSSWTGSLSGYTF
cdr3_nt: TGTGCCAGCAGTTCCTGGACAGGATCTTTGAGTGGCTACACCTTC

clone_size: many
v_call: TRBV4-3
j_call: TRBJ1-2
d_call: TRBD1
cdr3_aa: CASSQDRGNYGYTF
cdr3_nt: TGTGCCAGCAGCCAAGACAGGGGGAACTATGGCTACACCTTC

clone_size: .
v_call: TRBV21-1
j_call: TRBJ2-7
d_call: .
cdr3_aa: CASSNTNGGWTGQLHYEQYF
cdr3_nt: TGTGCCAGCAGCAATACCAACGGAGGATGGACGGGGCAGCTTCACTACGAGCAGTACTTC

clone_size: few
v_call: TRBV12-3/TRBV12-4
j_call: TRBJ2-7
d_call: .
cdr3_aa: CASSLSLGFHEQYF
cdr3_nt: TGTGCCAGCAGTTTGTCCCTCGGGTTCCACGAGCAGTACTTC

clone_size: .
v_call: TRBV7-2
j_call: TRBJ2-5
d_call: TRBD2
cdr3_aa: CASSWSGKETQYF
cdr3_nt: TGTGCCAGCAGCTGGAGCGGGAAAGAGACCCAGTACTTC

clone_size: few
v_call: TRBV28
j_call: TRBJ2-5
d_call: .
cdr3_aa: CASIREKDEQETQYF
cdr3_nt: TGTGCCAGCATTAGGGAAAAAGACGAACAAGAGACCCAGTACTTC

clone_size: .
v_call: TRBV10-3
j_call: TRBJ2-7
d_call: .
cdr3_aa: CAISRDYEQYF
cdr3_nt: TGTGCCATCAGTAGGGACTACGAGCAGTACTTC

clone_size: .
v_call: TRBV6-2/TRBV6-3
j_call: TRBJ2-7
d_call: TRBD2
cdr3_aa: CASAMREGSHEQYF
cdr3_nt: TGTGCCAGCGCGATGCGGGAGGGTTCCCACGAGCAGTACTTC

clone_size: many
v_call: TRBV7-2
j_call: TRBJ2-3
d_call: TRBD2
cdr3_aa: CASSTTSGGRTDTQYF
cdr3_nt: TGTGCCAGCAGCACGACTAGCGGGGGGCGCACAGATACGCAGTATTTT

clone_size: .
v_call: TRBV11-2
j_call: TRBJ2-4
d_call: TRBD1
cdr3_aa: CASSRDRTNIQYF
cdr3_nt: TGTGCCAGCAGCCGGGACAGAACAAACATTCAGTACTTC

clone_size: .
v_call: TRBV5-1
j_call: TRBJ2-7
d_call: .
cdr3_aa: CASSLDRVEEQYF
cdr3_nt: TGCGCCAGCAGCTTGGACAGGGTGGAAGAGCAGTACTTC

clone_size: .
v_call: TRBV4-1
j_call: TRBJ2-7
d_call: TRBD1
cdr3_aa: CASSQAGQGNSYEQYF
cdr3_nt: TGCGCCAGCAGCCAAGCCGGACAGGGCAACTCCTACGAGCAGTACTTC

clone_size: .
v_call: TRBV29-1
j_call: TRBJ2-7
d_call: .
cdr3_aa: CSVEQGPPSYEQYF
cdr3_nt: TGCAGCGTTGAGCAAGGGCCCCCCTCCTACGAGCAGTACTTC

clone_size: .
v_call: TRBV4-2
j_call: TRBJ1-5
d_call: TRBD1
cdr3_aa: CASSQMGTGGGQPQHF
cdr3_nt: TGTGCCAGCAGCCAGATGGGGACAGGGGGAGGGCAGCCCCAGCATTTT

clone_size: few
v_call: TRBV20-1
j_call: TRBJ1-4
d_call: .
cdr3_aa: CSATRGAGLINEKLFF
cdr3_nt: TGCAGTGCTACCAGAGGGGCAGGCCTAATCAATGAAAAACTGTTTTTT

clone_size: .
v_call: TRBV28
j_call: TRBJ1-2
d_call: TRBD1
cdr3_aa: CASRHRGARNYGYTF
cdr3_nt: TGTGCCAGCAGGCACAGGGGGGCGAGAAACTATGGCTACACCTTC

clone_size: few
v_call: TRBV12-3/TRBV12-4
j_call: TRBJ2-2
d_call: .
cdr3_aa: CASSSPLLGELFF
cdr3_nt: TGTGCCAGCAGTTCACCCCTCCTTGGGGAGCTGTTTTTT

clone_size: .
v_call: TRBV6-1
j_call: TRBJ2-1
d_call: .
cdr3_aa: CASGRFKAPKGGDNGQSF
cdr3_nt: TGTGCCAGCGGGAGGTTTAAAGCCCCTAAGGGGGGAGACAATGGGCAGTCCTTC

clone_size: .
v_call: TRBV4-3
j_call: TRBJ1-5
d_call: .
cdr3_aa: CASSQDSASAVGQPQHF
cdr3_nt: TGCGCCAGCAGCCAAGACAGTGCCAGTGCGGTGGGCCAGCCCCAGCATTTT

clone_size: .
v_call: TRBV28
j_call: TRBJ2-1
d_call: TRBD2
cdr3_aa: CASSSIVLAGEDNEQFF
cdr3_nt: TGTGCCAGCAGCTCTATTGTCCTAGCGGGAGAAGACAATGAGCAGTTCTTC

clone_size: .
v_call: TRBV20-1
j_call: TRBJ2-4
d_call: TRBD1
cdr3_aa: CSARGQGAINIQYF
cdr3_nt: TGCAGTGCTAGAGGACAGGGGGCTATTAACATTCAGTACTTC

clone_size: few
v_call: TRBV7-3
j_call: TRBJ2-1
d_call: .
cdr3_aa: CASSLGSIDNEQFF
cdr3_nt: TGTGCCAGCAGCCTCGGGAGCATCGACAATGAGCAGTTCTTC

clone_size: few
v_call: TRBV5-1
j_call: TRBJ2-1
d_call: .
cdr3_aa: CASRVRDQQFF
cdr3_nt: TGCGCCAGCAGGGTGAGGGACCAGCAGTTCTTC